This T cell receptor beta chain was found in a study of T cell repertoires in cytomegalovirus infection. TCRdb reprocessed the reads with MiXCR, giving one entry per CDR3 protein. The table includes about 130,000 distinct CDR3 sequences, roughly 9% detected once. The V and J ends lost 2 bases and 5 bases respectively, with 9 bases between them. CDR3 length equals 12 residues. Germline-derived CDR1 and CDR2 are SQVTM and ANQGSEA. The genes are TRBV29-1 and TRBJ2-5; no firm D call. This receptor was identified in a human donor in good health (CMV status not recorded). Some clones in this sample may be carry-over from other donors' samples. Sequenced material: PBMCs. The CDR3 DNA reads TGCAGCGTTGAATCGAATGGGGAGACCCAGTACTTC. Residues: CSVESNGETQYF.